The following is a TCR beta chain sequence with its context. This clonotype was counted ten times or more. There is no known antigen for this receptor. No much larger clone is present one base from it, and per-base qualities are unavailable. The intended sense of this specimen's time point label: persistent/refractory GD, antithyroid drugs over 5 years with positive TRAb. For both TCR sequencing and RNA sequencing, RNA was extracted from PBMCs using TRIzol. The diagnosis of Graves' disease followed American Thyroid Association guidelines. Patients for the study were recruited at an endocrinology department in Xi'an, China. From each patient, nine milliliters of peripheral blood was collected into an EDTA anticoagulant tube. Ficoll Paque Plus density gradient separation was used to isolate PBMCs, and no further T cell sorting was performed. An Agilent 2100 Bioanalyzer and agarose gel were used to assess RNA quality, and a NanoDrop 2000 was used to measure RNA concentration.

The data were taken from a study of regulatory T cells in long-lasting Graves disease (dated by TCRdb to about 2021). About the full investigation: Persistent Graves' disease meant more than 5 years of antithyroid drug treatment with TSH receptor autoantibodies that stayed positive. This study used TCR sequencing and RNA sequencing of peripheral blood to compare persistent Graves' disease patients against newly diagnosed Graves' disease patients. The study was registered as a clinical trial and conducted in China. A total of about 35 samples underwent TCR sequencing, from roughly 13 patients with persistent Graves' disease and some 20 patients with newly diagnosed Graves' disease. Persistent Graves' disease patients in the clinical cohort had taken antithyroid drugs for around 11 years on average.

The library was built by means of multiplex PCR. The sequencing machine was an Illumina HiSeq 4000. To build TCR beta libraries, CDR3 regions were amplified by Arm-PCR using iRepertoire HTBI primers. Before sequencing, the PCR products went through gel purification. The study's own analysis went as follows. A total of fewer than 65 TRBV and under 15 TRBJ segments were identified across samples and were used for gene usage analysis of CDR3 amino acid clonotypes. COPE and FqMerger were used to merge the filtered high-quality paired reads into contigs. Contigs were aligned with BLAST to IMGT TRBV, TRBD and TRBJ reference genes, and CDR3 was defined per IMGT. Highly expanded clones were defined as clonotypes with a frequency above 0.1%. Shannon entropy served as the measure of repertoire diversity, while the Gini coefficient captured V-J evenness. Public clonotypes were defined as clonotypes shared by more than one individual. TCRdb took the public reads, trimmed them with fastp at Q25, ran MiXCR for clone calling and kept in-frame beta chains. Each CDR3 protein appears once, grouped with its most common genes and DNA. In this record, the V and J calls reflect TCRdb's handling and not the investigators' own analysis. Across this sample there are about 460,000 distinct CDR3 sequences, with approximately 23% seen only once. The biggest ten clones account for around 12% of the sample.

The germline V gene sets CDR1 to SNHLY and CDR2 to FYNNEI. The CDR3 measures 13 amino acids from cysteine to phenylalanine. The only DNA kept is the CDR3, 39 bases in frame from the first base. V was cut back by 5 bases and J by 4 bases, leaving a gap of 11 bases between them. General conclusions and limits of the study: Only the TCR beta chain was sequenced and analyzed. Peripheral blood alone was examined, since thyroid tissue, which constituted the primary lesion, could not be accessed. Persistent Graves' disease patients showed lower TCR Shannon entropy and fewer highly expanded clones than newly diagnosed patients, suggesting clonal expansion. A larger number of public clonotypes was shared among persistent patients (around 2,700) than among newly diagnosed patients (approximately 930). Persistent disease showed preferential use of TRBV28, TRBJ1-2 and TRBJ2-5, whereas newly diagnosed disease favored TRBV20-1 and TRBJ2-1. As a limitation, the authors acknowledged that the small sample size may reduce accuracy.

Recombination connected TRBV2 to TRBJ1-2, with the D gene call left open. This TCR was sampled from a female donor with Graves disease. Sequenced here: peripheral blood mononuclear cells (PBMCs), sampled when the disease was refractory, from a patient treated with antithyroid drugs. The CDR3 protein sequence reads: CASSLDTTYGYTF. The DNA is TGTGCCAGCAGTCTAGACACAACCTATGGCTACACCTTC.